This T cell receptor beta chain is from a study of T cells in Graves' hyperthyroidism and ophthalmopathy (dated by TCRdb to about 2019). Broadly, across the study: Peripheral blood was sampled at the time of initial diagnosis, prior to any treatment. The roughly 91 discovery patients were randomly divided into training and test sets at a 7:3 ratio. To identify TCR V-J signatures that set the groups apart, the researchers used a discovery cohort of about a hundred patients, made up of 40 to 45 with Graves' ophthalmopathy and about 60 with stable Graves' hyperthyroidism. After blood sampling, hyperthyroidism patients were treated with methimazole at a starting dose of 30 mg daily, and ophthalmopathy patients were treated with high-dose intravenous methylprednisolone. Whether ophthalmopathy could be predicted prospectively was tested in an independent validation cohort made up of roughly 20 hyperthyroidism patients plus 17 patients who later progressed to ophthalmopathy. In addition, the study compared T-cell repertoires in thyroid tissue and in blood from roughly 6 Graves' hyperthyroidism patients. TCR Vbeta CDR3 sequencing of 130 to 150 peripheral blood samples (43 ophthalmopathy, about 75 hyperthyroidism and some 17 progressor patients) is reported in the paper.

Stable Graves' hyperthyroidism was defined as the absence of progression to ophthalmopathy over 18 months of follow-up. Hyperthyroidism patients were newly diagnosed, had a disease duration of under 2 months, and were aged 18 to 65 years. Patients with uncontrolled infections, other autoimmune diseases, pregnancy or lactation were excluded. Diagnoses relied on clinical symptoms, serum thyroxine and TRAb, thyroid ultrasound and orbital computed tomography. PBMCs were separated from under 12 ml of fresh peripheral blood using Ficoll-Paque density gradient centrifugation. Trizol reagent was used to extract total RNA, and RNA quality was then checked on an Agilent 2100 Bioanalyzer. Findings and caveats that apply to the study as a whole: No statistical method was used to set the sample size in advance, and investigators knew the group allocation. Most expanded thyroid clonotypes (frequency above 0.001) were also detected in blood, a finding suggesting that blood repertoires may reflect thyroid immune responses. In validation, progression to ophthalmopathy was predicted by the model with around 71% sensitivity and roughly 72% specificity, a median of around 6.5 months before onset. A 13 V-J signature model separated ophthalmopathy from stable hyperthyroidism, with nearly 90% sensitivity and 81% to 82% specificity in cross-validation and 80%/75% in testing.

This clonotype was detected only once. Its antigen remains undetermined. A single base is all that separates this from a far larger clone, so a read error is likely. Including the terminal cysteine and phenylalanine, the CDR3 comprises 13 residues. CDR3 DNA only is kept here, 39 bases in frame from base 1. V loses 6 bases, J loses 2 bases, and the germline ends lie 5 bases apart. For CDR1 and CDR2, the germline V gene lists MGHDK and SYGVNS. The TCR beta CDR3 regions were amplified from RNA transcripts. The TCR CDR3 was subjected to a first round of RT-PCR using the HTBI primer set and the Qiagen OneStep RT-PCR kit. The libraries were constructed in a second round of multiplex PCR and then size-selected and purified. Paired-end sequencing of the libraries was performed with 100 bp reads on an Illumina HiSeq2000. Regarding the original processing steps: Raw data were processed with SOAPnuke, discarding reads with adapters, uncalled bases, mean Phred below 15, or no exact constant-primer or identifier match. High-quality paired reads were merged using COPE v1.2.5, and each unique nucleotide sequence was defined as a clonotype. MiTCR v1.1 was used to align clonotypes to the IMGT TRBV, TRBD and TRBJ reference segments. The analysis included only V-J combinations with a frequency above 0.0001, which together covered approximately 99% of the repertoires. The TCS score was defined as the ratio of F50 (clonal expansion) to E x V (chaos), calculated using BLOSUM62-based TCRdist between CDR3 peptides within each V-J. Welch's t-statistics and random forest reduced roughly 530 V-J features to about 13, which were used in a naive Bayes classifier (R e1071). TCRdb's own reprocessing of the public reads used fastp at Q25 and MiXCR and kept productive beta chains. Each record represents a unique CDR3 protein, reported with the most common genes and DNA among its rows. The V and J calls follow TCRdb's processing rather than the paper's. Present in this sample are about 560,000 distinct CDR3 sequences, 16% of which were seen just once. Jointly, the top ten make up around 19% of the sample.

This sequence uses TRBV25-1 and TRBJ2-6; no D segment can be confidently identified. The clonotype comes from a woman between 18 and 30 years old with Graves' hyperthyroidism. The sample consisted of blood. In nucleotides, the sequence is TGTGCCAGCAGATTAGCTGGGGCCAACGTCCTGACTTTC. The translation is CASRLAGANVLTF.